The next 30 T cell receptor beta chains were all read from a single sample in a study of T cell clonotyping in hematopoietic cell transplantation. Using immunoSEQ multiplex PCR, the repertoire was profiled, and TCRdb retains in-frame clones only, with some absent. The sample shows approximately 1,100 clones, roughly 65% of them seen only once. The sequences come from peripheral blood mononuclear cells, collected 100 days after allogeneic stem cell transplant. Every receptor here comes from a female patient between 30 and 39 years old who had an allogeneic stem cell transplant, so T cells may come from the graft donor. Some clones in this sample may be carry-over from other donors' samples.

The chain combines TRBV4-3 with TRBJ1-2, with 10 bases fitting TRBD1. In germline, CDR1 is LGHNA, CDR2 YSLEER. The CDR3 length is 15 residues. V lost 2 bases, J lost 6 bases, and 6 bases stayed unmatched. In DNA, the CDR3 is TGCGCCAGCAGCCAAACGACAGGGGGCGCAGATGGCTACACCTTC. Residues: CASSQTTGGADGYTF.

This clone was observed once. The gene calls are TRBV27 and TRBJ2-1; 10 bases line up with TRBD2. There are 18 residues in the CDR3. Unmatched junction bases numbered 8, after V lost 3 bases and J lost 0 bases. Germline CDR1 and CDR2: MNHEY and SMNVEV (reference sequence). The CDR3 nucleotides are TGTGCCAGCAGTTTCCTTCCCGTAGCGGGGGGCTCCTACAATGAGCAGTTCTTC. Amino acid sequence: CASSFLPVAGGSYNEQFF.

The chain carries TRBV7-8 and TRBJ1-1, with D perhaps TRBD1 (5 bases). This CDR3 comprises 13 residues. V was trimmed by 0 bases and J by 11 bases, leaving 13 bases between them. In germline, CDR1 is SGHVS, CDR2 FQNEAQ. CDR3 region: CASSLARGREAFF. CDR3 in DNA: TGTGCCAGCAGCTTAGCTCGGGGCCGGGAGGCTTTCTTT.

The V gene is TRBV6-5, the J gene TRBJ2-7, with TRBD1 matching over 12 bases. Germline-derived CDR1 and CDR2 are MNHEY and SVGAGI. V was clipped by 6 bases and J by 7 bases; unmatched bases: 10. This CDR3 is built from 15 residues. The CDR3 nucleotides are TGTGCCAGCAGCCCACCTCGGGACAGGGGGCGTGAGCAGTACTTC. Residues: CASSPPRDRGREQYF.

This clone showed up just a few times. The gene calls are TRBV11-2 and TRBJ1-6, with 7 bases that match TRBD1. This CDR3 spans 15 amino acids. The V and J ends lost 5 bases and 4 bases, in that order; junction bases with no gene match: 5. CDR1 is SGHAT, CDR2 FQNNGV, per germline. CDR3 amino acids: CASSPTGSYNSPLHF. CDR3 DNA sequence: TGTGCCAGCAGCCCGACAGGGAGTTATAATTCACCCCTCCACTTT.

The chain links TRBV10-3 to TRBJ1-1; tentatively, D is TRBD1 (5 bases). The germline V gene encodes CDR1 ENHRY and CDR2 SYGVKD. The CDR3 is 12 residues long. The V end was cut by 7 bases, the J end by 2 bases, with 8 bases between. The chain's CDR3 is CAITDSNTEAFF. Written as DNA, the CDR3 is TGTGCCATCACCGACAGCAACACTGAAGCTTTCTTT.

This clone was counted once. The CDR3 is CASRGARDRADTIYF. In DNA form, the CDR3 reads TGTGCCAGCAGGGGCGCCCGGGACCGCGCCGACACCATATATTTT. The chain uses TRBV6-6 and TRBJ1-3, with D perhaps TRBD1 (5 bases). This CDR3 region has 15 residues. Germline-derived CDR1 and CDR2 are MNHNY and SVGAGI (reference sequence). The V gene lost 6 bases and the J gene lost 8 bases, with 20 bases spanning the gap.

The chain employs TRBV7-9 and TRBJ1-5; 9 nucleotides match TRBD1. The CDR3 has 15 amino acids. Germline CDR1 SEHNR, CDR2 FQNEAQ (reference sequence). J lost 7 bases, V lost 3 bases, and 7 bases had no gene match. Written as DNA, the CDR3 is TGTGCCAGCAGCTTGGACAGGGGAATGTGGCAGCCCCAGCATTTT. Protein sequence: CASSLDRGMWQPQHF. The complete variable domain, with remaining parts taken from reference TRBV7-9 and TRBJ1-5, reads DTGVSQNPRHKITKRGQNVTFRCDPISEHNRLYWYRQTLGQGPEFLTYFQNEAQLEKSRLLSDRFSAERPKGSFSTLEIQRTEQGDSAMYLCASSLDRGMWQPQHFGDGTRLSIL.

This clone was observed a few times. In nucleotides, the CDR3 is TGTGCCAGCAGCGGGGACATCTTCTACGAGCAGTACTTC. Protein product: CASSGDIFYEQYF. This sequence joins TRBV5-6 and TRBJ2-7, with D possibly matching TRBD1 (6 bases). V lost 4 bases and J lost 3, with 11 bases in between. Germline-derived CDR1 and CDR2 are SGHDT and YYEEEE. This CDR3 has 13 residues. Variable domain in full (rest from reference TRBV5-6 and TRBJ2-7): DAGVTQSPTHLIKTRGQQVTLRCSPKSGHDTVSWYQQALGQGPQFIFQYYEEEERQRGNFPDRFSGHQFPNYSSELNVNALLLGDSALYLCASSGDIFYEQYFGPGTRLTVT.

The chain has TRBV27 and TRBJ2-1; no definite D call. Germline CDR1 MNHEY, CDR2 SMNVEV (reference sequence). The CDR3 runs 15 residues. V lost 2 bases, J lost 9 bases, and 17 bases lay in between. The CDR3 loop reads CASSLGSGRIIEQFF. The CDR3 coding sequence is TGTGCCAGCAGTTTAGGGTCCGGAAGGATCATTGAGCAGTTCTTC.

This rearrangement joins TRBV27 to TRBJ2-7, with TRBD1 matching over 12 bases. The CDR3 sequence is 17 residues long. Unmatched junction bases numbered 15, after V lost 7 bases and J lost 5 bases. Germline CDR1 and CDR2: MNHEY and SMNVEV (reference sequence). The CDR3 DNA sequence: TGTGCCAGCACCACTCCTGCGGGGACAGGGGGCTTTGACGAGCAGTACTTC. It is translated as CASTTPAGTGGFDEQYF.

J is TRBJ1-2 and V is TRBV5-2. TRBV5-2 is assigned pseudogene status. The CDR3 extends over 14 amino acids. CDR3 DNA: TGTGCCAGCAATGAGGATCGAAAGACCTATGGCTACACCTTC. This gives the protein CASNEDRKTYGYTF.

This chain uses TRBV7-6 with TRBJ2-1; D is perhaps TRBD1 or TRBD2 (5 bases each). This CDR3 contains 15 residues. V was clipped by 3 bases and J by 4 bases, with 13 bases between them. CDR1 is SGHVS, CDR2 FNYEAQ, per germline. For the CDR3, the DNA is TGTGCCAGCAGCTTGGGGGACGGCCCTTACAATGAGCAGTTCTTC. This encodes CASSLGDGPYNEQFF.

The chain employs TRBV6-5 and TRBJ1-2, with D unresolved. The germline gives CDR1 MNHEY, CDR2 SVGAGI. With 6 bases removed from V and 2 bases from J, the gap between germline ends came to 7 bases. This CDR3 is 12 amino acids long. For the CDR3, the DNA is TGTGCCAGCAGACTTGGGAACTATGGCTACACCTTC. Translating gives CASRLGNYGYTF.

The chain couples TRBV6-1 to TRBJ2-7; TRBD2 matches 10 bases. The CDR3 is 15 residues long. V was pared by 1 base and J by 4 bases, with 4 bases of the junction left unmatched. CDR1 MNHNS and CDR2 SASEGT come from the germline V gene. The chain's CDR3 is CASSEVSAGGYEQYF. The CDR3 nucleotides are TGTGCCAGCAGTGAAGTATCAGCGGGAGGGTACGAGCAGTACTTC.

There are a few counts of this clone. V usage is TRBV4-2 and J usage is TRBJ2-7; unclear D gene. Germline CDR1 and CDR2: LGHNA and YNFKEQ. The ends were cut back, 5 bases at V and 2 bases at J, with 13 bases in the middle. CDR3 length: 14 amino acids. CDR3 in amino acids: CASSEEGQPYEQYF. CDR3 nucleotides: TGTGCCAGCAGCGAGGAAGGGCAGCCCTACGAGCAGTACTTC.

The V and J genes are TRBV5-6 and TRBJ1-1; D is unresolved. CDR1 and CDR2 (germline): SGHDT, YYEEEE. The CDR3 is 12 residues long. Trimming shortened V by 5 bases and J by 1 base, and 6 bases separated the two germline ends. The CDR3 DNA reads as TGTGCCAGCAGTCGACAGAACACTGAAGCTTTCTTT. It specifies CASSRQNTEAFF.

The genes are TRBV5-6 and TRBJ2-7, with D possibly being TRBD1 (5 bases). Trimming removed 5 bases at V and 2 bases at J, with 14 bases between. The CDR3 is 14 residues long. From germline, CDR1 is SGHDT and CDR2 YYEEEE. The CDR3 coding sequence is TGTGCCAGCAGTGGGGCGCAGGACCCCTACGAGCAGTACTTC. Its protein product is CASSGAQDPYEQYF.

By sample fraction, this clone is large (0.1 to 1%). This rearrangement joins TRBV6-5 to TRBJ1-2; D is perhaps TRBD1 (6 bases). V lost 4 bases, J lost 6 bases, and 9 bases lay in between. Per the germline V gene, CDR1 is MNHEY and CDR2 is SVGAGI. The CDR3 totals 12 residues. This chain's CDR3 is CASSSGGDGYTF. CDR3 DNA sequence: TGTGCCAGCAGTTCCGGGGGCGATGGCTACACCTTC.

By share, this clone ranks as large (0.1 to 1%). The chain couples TRBV7-8 to TRBJ1-2; 8 bases are shared with TRBD1. This CDR3 region has 17 residues. Per the germline V gene, CDR1 is SGHVS and CDR2 is FQNEAQ. V lost 3 bases and J lost 6; bases outside the gene matches: 15. DNA of the CDR3: TGTGCCAGCAGCTTCGATCCAGAAGGACAGGGTATGAATGGCTACACCTTC. This sequence encodes CASSFDPEGQGMNGYTF.

This sequence joins TRBV6-5 and TRBJ1-3; D remains unclear. The germline V and J ends were trimmed by 3 bases and 1 base, with 7 bases remaining between them. This CDR3 is built from 14 residues. Germline lookup yields CDR1 MNHEY and CDR2 SVGAGI. CDR3 DNA sequence: TGTGCCAGCAGTTATGCTAGTTCTGGAAACACCATATATTTT. As protein: CASSYASSGNTIYF.

This rearrangement joins TRBV11-1 to TRBJ2-7; D gene unclear. CDR3 length: 12 amino acids. Germline values: CDR1 SGHAT, CDR2 FQDESV (reference sequence). V was trimmed by 3 bases and J by 7 bases, leaving 10 bases between them. DNA of the CDR3: TGTGCCAGCAGCTTCCGCACGGGTGAGCAGTACTTC. Residues: CASSFRTGEQYF.

CDR3 amino acids: CSVGRKETQYF. CDR3 sequence (DNA): TGCAGCGTTGGACGGAAAGAGACCCAGTACTTC. This chain links TRBV29-1 with TRBJ2-5; the D is unclear. V was shortened by 4 bases and J by 3 bases, with 6 bases between the two germline ends. Germline CDR1 SQVTM, CDR2 ANQGSEA. The CDR3 has 11 residues.

This chain uses TRBV6-5 with TRBJ2-1, with D maybe TRBD2 (7 bases). Trimming left V 6 bases short and J 6 bases short, with 15 bases between. Germline CDR1 reads MNHEY; CDR2 reads SVGAGI. The CDR3 consists of 14 residues. CDR3 bases: TGTGCCAGCAGCCCGGGGGGCCCTGGCAATGAGCAGTTCTTC. It codes for CASSPGGPGNEQFF.

This sequence joins TRBV12-5 and TRBJ2-7; 7 nucleotides align to TRBD1. Germline CDR1 is LGHNT and CDR2 is FRNRAP. This CDR3 contains 14 residues. V shed 5 bases, J shed 0 bases, and the junction held 4 bases outside the gene matches. CDR3 in amino acids: CASGKTGLSYEQYF. In DNA, the CDR3 is TGTGCTAGTGGTAAGACAGGGCTCTCCTACGAGCAGTACTTC.

The V gene is TRBV7-2, the J gene TRBJ2-7; 9 bases are a match to TRBD1. The CDR3 length is 15 residues. CDR1 SGHTA and CDR2 FQGNSA come from the germline V gene. The J segment lost 3 bases and the V segment lost 5 bases, leaving 8 bases of the junction unmatched. CDR3 DNA sequence: TGTGCCAGCAGCCCAGACAGGGGGATATACTACGAGCAGTACTTC. It encodes CASSPDRGIYYEQYF. The full variable domain, in which reference TRBV7-2 and TRBJ2-7 provide the parts outside the CDR3, is GAGVSQSPSNKVTEKGKDVELRCDPISGHTALYWYRQSLGQGLEFLIYFQGNSAPDKSGLPSDRFSAERTGGSVSTLTIQRTQQEDSAVYLCASSPDRGIYYEQYFGPGTRLTVT.

This clone showed up just a few times. The chain has TRBV5-8 and TRBJ2-5; D might be TRBD1 (6 bases). The CDR3 is 15 residues long. Germline lookup yields CDR1 SGHTS and CDR2 YDEGEE. V lost 4 bases to trimming and J lost 2 bases, with 15 bases between them. The CDR3 loop is CASSPLDSLQETQYF. CDR3 nucleotides: TGTGCCAGCAGCCCCCTGGACAGTCTGCAAGAGACCCAGTACTTC.

This sequence joins TRBV30 and TRBJ1-6; possibly TRBD1 for D (5 bases). The CDR3 contains 14 residues. Looked up from germline, CDR1 is GTSNPN and CDR2 is SVGIG (reference sequence). Trimming pared 3 bases from V and 10 bases from J, leaving 16 bases between. The CDR3 region is CAWRTGIGGSPLHF. CDR3 DNA: TGTGCCTGGAGAACAGGAATCGGCGGATCACCCCTCCACTTT.

The table lists this clone with a count of one. J is TRBJ2-7 and V is TRBV7-9; D not resolved. CDR3 length: 14 residues. Germline-derived CDR1 and CDR2 are SEHNR and FQNEAQ (reference sequence). The V end lost 5 bases, the J end lost 2 bases, and 13 bases lay between the germline ends. The CDR3 nucleotides are TGTGCCAGCAGCGAGGAAGGGCAGCCCTACGAGCAGTACTTC. Translating gives CASSEEGQPYEQYF.

This clone appeared a few times. This sequence joins TRBV7-6 and TRBJ1-6; a weak D match, TRBD1 (6 bases). Germline loops: CDR1 SGHVS, CDR2 FNYEAQ. V was trimmed by 2 bases and J by 7 bases, leaving 12 bases between them. This CDR3 has 15 amino acids. CDR3 bases: TGTGCCAGCAGCTTAAGGGGGGGCGGGAATTCACCCCTCCACTTT. Translation: CASSLRGGGNSPLHF.